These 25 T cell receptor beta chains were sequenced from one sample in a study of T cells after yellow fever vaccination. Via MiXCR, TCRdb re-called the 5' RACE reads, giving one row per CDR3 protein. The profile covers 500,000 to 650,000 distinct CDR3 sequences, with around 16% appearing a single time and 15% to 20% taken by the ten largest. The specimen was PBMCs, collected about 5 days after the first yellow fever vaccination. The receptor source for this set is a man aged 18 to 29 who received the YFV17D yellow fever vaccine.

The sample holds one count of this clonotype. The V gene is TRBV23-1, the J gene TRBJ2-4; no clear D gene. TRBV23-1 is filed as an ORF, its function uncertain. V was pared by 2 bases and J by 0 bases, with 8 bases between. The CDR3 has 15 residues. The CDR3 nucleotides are TGCGCCAGCAGTCAAGGTGGATCAGCCAAAAACATTCAGTACTTC. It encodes CASSQGGSAKNIQYF.

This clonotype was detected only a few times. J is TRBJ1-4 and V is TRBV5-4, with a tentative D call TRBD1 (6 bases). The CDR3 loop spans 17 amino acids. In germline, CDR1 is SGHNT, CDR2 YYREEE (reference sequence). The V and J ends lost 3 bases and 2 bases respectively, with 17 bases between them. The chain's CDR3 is CASSSGGSSVTNEKLFF. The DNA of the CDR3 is TGTGCCAGCAGCTCTGGGGGCTCGTCGGTCACTAATGAAAAACTGTTTTTT. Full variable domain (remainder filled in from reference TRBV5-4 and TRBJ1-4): ETGVTQSPTHLIKTRGQQVTLRCSSQSGHNTVSWYQQALGQGPQFIFQYYREEENGRGNFPPRFSGLQFPNYSSELNVNALELDDSALYLCASSSGGSSVTNEKLFFGSGTQLSVL.

The CDR3 sequence is CASSQDPYEQYV. CDR3 DNA sequence: TGTGCCAGCAGCCAAGATCCCTACGAGCAGTACGTC. V usage is TRBV4-2 and J usage is TRBJ2-7, with unresolved D. Trimming cost V 0 bases and J 2 bases, with 2 bases left between them. The germline CDR1 and CDR2 sequences are LGHNA and YNFKEQ. CDR3 length: 12 amino acids.

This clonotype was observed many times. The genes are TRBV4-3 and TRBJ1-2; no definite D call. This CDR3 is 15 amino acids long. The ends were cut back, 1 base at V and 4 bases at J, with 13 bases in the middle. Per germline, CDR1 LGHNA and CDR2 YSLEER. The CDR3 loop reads CASSQVADTGYGYTF. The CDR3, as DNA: TGCGCCAGCAGCCAAGTCGCTGACACCGGCTATGGCTACACCTTC.

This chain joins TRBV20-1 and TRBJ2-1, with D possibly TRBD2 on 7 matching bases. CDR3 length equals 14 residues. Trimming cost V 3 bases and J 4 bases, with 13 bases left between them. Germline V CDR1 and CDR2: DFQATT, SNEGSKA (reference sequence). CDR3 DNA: TGCAGTGCTAGTTACGCGGGGGCATACAATGAGCAGTTCTTC. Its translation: CSASYAGAYNEQFF.

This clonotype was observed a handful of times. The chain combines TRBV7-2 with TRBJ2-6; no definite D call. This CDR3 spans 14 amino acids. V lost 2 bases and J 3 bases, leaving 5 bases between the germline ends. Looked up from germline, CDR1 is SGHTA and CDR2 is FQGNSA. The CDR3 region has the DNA TGTGCCAGCAGCTTATTCGGTGGGGCCAACGTCCTGACTTTC. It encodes CASSLFGGANVLTF.

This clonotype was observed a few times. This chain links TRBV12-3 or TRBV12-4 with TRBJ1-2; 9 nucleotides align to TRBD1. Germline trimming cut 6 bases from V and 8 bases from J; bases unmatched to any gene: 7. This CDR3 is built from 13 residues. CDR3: CASSWDRAWGYTF. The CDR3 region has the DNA TGTGCCAGCAGCTGGGACAGGGCATGGGGCTACACCTTC.

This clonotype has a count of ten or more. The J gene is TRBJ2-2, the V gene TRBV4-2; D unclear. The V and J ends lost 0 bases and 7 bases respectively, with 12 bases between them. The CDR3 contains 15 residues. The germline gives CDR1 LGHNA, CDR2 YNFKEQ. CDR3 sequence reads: CASSQDYVFDGELFF. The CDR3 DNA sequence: TGTGCCAGCAGCCAAGATTATGTTTTCGACGGGGAGCTGTTTTTT.

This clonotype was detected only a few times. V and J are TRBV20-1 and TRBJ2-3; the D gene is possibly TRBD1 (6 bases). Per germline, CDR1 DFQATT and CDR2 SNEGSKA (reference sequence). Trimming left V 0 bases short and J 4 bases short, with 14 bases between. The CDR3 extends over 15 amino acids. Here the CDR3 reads CSARDPQGIPDTQYF. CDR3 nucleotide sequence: TGCAGTGCTAGAGATCCTCAGGGGATCCCAGATACGCAGTATTTT.

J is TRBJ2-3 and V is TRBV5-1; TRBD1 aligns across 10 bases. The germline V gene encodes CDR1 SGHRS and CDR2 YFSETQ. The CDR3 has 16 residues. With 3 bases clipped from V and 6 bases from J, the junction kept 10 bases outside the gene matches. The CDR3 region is CASSSRQGAGGDTQYF. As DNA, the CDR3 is TGCGCCAGCAGCTCCCGACAGGGGGCCGGAGGGGATACGCAGTATTTT.

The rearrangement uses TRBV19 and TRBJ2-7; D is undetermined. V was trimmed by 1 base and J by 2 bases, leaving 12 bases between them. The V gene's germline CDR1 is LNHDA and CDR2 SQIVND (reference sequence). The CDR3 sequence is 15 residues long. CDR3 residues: CASSIGLDGPYEQYF. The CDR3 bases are TGTGCCAGTAGTATAGGTCTGGACGGTCCCTACGAGCAGTACTTC.

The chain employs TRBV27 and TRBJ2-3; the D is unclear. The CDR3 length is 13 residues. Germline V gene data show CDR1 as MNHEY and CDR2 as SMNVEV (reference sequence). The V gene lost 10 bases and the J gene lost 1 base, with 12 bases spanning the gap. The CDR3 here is CATKLPGTDTQYF. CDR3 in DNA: TGTGCCACCAAGCTACCAGGCACAGATACGCAGTATTTT.

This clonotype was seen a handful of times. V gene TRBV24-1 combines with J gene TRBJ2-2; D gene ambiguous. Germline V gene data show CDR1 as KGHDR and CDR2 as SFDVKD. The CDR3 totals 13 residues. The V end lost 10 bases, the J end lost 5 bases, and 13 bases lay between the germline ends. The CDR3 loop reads CATAPEVTGELFF. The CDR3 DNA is TGTGCCACTGCACCTGAGGTTACCGGGGAGCTGTTTTTT.

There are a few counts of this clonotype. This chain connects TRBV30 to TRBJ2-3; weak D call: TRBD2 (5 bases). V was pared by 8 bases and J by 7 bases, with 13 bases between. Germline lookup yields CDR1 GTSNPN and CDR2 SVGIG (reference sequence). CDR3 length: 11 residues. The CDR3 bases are TGTGCCGGGTCCGGCGGGTATACGCAGTATTTT. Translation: CAGSGGYTQYF.

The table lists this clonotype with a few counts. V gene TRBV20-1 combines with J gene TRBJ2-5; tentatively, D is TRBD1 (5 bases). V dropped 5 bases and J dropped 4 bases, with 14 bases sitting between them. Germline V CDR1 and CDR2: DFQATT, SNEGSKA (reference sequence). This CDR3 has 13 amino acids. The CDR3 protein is CSAQGFTGETQYF. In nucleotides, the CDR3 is TGCAGTGCTCAGGGCTTCACGGGAGAGACCCAGTACTTC.

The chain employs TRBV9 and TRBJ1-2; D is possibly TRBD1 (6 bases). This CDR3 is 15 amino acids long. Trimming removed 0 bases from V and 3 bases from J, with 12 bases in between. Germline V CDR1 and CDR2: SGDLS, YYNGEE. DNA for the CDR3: TGTGCCAGCAGCGTAGCTACGCCAGGGGACTATGGCTACACCTTC. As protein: CASSVATPGDYGYTF.

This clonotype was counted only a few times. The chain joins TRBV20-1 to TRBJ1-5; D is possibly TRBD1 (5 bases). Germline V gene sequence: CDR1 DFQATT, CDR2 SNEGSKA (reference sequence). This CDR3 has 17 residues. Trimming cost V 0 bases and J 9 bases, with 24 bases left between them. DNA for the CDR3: TGCAGTGCTAGAGATCAGGTCAGGGAAACCTCTACGGGGCCCCAGCATTTT. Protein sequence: CSARDQVRETSTGPQHF.

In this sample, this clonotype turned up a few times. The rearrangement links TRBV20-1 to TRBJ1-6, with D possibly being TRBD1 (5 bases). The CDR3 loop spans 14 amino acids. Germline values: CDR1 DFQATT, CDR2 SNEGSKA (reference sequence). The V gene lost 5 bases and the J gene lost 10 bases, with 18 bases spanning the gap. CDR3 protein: CSADLREKGSPLHF. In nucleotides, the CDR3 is TGCAGTGCTGATCTCAGGGAAAAAGGATCACCCCTCCACTTT.

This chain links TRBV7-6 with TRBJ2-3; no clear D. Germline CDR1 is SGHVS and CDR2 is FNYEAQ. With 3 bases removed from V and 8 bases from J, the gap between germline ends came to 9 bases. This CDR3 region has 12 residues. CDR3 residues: CASSLGSGTQYF. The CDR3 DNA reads TGTGCCAGCAGCTTGGGGTCCGGTACGCAGTATTTT.

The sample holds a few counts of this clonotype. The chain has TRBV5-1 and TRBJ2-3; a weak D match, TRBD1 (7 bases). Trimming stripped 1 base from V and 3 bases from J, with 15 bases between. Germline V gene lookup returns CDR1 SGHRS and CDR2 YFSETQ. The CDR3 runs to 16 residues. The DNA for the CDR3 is TGCGCCAGCAGCTTGTTACGCCAGGGGGGTACAGATACGCAGTATTTT. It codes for CASSLLRQGGTDTQYF.

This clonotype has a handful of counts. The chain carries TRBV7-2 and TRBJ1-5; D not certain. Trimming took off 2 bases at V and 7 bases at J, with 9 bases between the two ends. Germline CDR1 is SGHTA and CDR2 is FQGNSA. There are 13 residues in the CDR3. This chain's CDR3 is CASSLLNNQPQHF. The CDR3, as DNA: TGTGCCAGCAGCTTACTCAACAACCAGCCCCAGCATTTT.

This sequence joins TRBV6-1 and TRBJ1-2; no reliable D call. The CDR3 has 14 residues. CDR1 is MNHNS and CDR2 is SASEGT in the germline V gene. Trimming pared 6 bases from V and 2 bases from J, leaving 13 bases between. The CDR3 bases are TGTGCCAGCAGGCCGGAGCCTAGGAACTATGGCTACACCTTC. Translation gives CASRPEPRNYGYTF.

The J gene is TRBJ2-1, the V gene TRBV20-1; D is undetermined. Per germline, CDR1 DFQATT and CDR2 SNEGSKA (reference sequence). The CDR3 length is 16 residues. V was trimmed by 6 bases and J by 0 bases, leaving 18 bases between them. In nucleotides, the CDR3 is TGCAGTGCGGACCCTGATACCCCTGGCTCCTACAATGAGCAGTTCTTC. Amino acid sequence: CSADPDTPGSYNEQFF.

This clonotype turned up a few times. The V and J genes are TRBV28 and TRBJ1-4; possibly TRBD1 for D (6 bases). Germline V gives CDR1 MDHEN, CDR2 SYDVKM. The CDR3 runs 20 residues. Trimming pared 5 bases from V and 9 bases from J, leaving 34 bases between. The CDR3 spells CASSPPKQGRAAFEMKKLFF. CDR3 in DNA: TGTGCCAGCAGTCCCCCAAAGCAGGGGCGGGCCGCCTTTGAAATGAAAAAACTGTTTTTT. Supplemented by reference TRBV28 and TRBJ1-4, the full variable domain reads DVKVTQSSRYLVKRTGEKVFLECVQDMDHENMFWYRQDPGLGLRLIYFSYDVKMKEKGDIPEGYSVSREKKERFSLILESASTNQTSMYLCASSPPKQGRAAFEMKKLFFGSGTQLSVL.

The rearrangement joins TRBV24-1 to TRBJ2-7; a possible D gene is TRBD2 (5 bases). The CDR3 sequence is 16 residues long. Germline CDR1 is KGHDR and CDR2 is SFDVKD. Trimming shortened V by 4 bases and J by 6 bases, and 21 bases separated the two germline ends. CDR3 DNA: TGTGCCACCAGTGACCCCGGGAAGGAGGTGACTACCGAGCAGTACTTC. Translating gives CATSDPGKEVTTEQYF.